The next 2 T cell receptor beta chains were all read from a single sample in a study of blood T cell repertoires in COVID-19. This table comes from immunoSEQ multiplex PCR, and its TCRdb copy is limited to in-frame clones, with some not included. The table lists around 150,000 clones, approximately 90% of them singletons, with less than 4.5% in the top ten. The sequenced material came from peripheral blood. These receptors were obtained from a woman aged 55-69 years with active or convalescent COVID-19.

CDR3 in DNA: TGTGCCAGCAGCCGGACAGAGAATGAAAAACTGTTTTTT. As protein: CASSRTENEKLFF. The chain couples TRBV7-9 to TRBJ1-4, with D maybe TRBD1 (6 bases). This CDR3 is 13 amino acids long. The V gene lost 5 bases and the J gene lost 5 bases, with 9 bases spanning the gap. In germline, CDR1 is SEHNR, CDR2 FQNEAQ (reference sequence).

V usage is TRBV10-3 and J usage is TRBJ2-3; 10 positions match TRBD1. The CDR3 totals 17 residues. Germline CDR1 and CDR2: ENHRY and SYGVKD. The V segment lost 5 bases and the J segment 3 bases; nucleotides outside the gene matches: 11. The CDR3 DNA reads as TGTGCCATCAGTTCCCGGACCGGGACAGGGGTAACAGATACGCAGTATTTT. Protein product: CAISSRTGTGVTDTQYF.